This TCR beta chain emerged from a study of cytomegalovirus exposure and HLA in healthy donors. Per germline, CDR1 MNHEY and CDR2 SMNVEV (reference sequence). V was pared by 3 bases and J by 6 bases, with 8 bases of the junction left unmatched. CDR3 length: 15 residues. Regarding the study as a whole: It is likely that the observed cluster of highly shared sequence variants was a sequencing artifact.

The PCR was carried out with 60 Vbeta primers and 13 Jbeta primers. Sequencing was performed with immunoSEQ multiplex PCR; in TCRdb, only in-frame clones are kept and a portion is missing. The sample has fewer than 250,000 clones; about 80% are singletons. About this clone itself: Its antigen is undetermined.

V gene TRBV27 combines with J gene TRBJ1-1, with TRBD1 identical over 9 bases. The sequenced sample was PBMCs. This TCR derives from a woman aged 40 to 55 in good health and CMV-seronegative. The CDR3 region has the DNA TGTGCCAGCAGTTTGAGGGACAGGGCGTTTGCTGAAGCTTTCTTT. This sequence encodes CASSLRDRAFAEAFF.